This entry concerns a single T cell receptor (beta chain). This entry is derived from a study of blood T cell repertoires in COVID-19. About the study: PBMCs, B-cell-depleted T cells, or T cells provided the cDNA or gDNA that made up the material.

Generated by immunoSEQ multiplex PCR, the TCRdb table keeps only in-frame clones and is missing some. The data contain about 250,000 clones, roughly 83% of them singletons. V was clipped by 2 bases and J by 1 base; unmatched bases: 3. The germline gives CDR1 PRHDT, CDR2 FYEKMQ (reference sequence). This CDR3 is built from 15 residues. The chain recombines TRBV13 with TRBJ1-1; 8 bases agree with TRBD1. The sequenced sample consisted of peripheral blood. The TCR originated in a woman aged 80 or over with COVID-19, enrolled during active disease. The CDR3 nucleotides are TGTGCCAGCAGCTTAAATGACAGGGGGAACACTGAAGCTTTCTTT. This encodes CASSLNDRGNTEAFF.